These 24 T cell receptor beta chains originate from one sample sequenced in a study of OX40 agonist ivuxolimab in advanced cancers. The library was generated by the immunoSEQ multiplex PCR assay. Drawn from immuneACCESS, this table holds only the in-frame rearrangements with V and J called that TCRdb kept. Clones are partly lost; checked studies trace under half to an unresolved V gene and leave the rest unexplained. This sample has around 50,000 clones in its table, and just under 85% of those were observed once. The ten largest clones take up about 1.2% of the sample. The sample consisted of CD4+ or CD8+ T cells sorted from blood, taken in a trial of the OX40 agonist ivuxolimab. These receptors were taken from an adult with an advanced solid tumor such as melanoma, head and neck, liver or kidney cancer.

The CDR3 region is CASSLYPSDEQFF. The DNA of the CDR3 is TGCGCCAGCAGCTTGTACCCTAGCGATGAGCAGTTCTTC. The chain has TRBV5-1 and TRBJ2-1, with TRBD2 as a possible D gene (6 bases). The germline V gene encodes CDR1 SGHRS and CDR2 YFSETQ. The V gene lost 1 base and the J gene lost 8 bases, with 10 bases spanning the gap. The CDR3 has 13 amino acids.

This rearrangement joins TRBV28 to TRBJ2-5; D gene uncertain. CDR1 is MDHEN, CDR2 SYDVKM, per germline. V was pared by 7 bases and J by 0 bases, with 9 bases between. The CDR3 has 13 amino acids. The CDR3 loop is CASKGWDQETQYF. CDR3 coding DNA: TGTGCCAGCAAAGGGTGGGACCAAGAGACCCAGTACTTC.

The chain combines TRBV6-1 with TRBJ1-1; tentative D call: TRBD1 (5 bases). CDR3 size: 11 residues. The V end was cut by 6 bases, the J end by 8 bases, with 10 bases between. Looked up from germline, CDR1 is MNHNS and CDR2 is SASEGT. Here the CDR3 DNA reads TGTGCCAGCAGGCGCCAGGGCGAAGCTTTCTTT. Its protein product is CASRRQGEAFF.

This chain connects TRBV30 to TRBJ1-3, with D perhaps matching TRBD1 (5 bases). CDR1 is GTSNPN, CDR2 SVGIG, per germline (reference sequence). This CDR3 comprises 15 residues. Trimming cost V 3 bases and J 0 bases, with 12 bases left between them. CDR3 sequence reads: CAWSADSASGNTIYF. The CDR3 DNA reads as TGTGCCTGGAGCGCCGACAGCGCCTCTGGAAACACCATATATTTT.

The chain links TRBV7-2 to TRBJ2-2; D might be TRBD2 (5 bases). Trimming removed 5 bases from V and 9 bases from J, with 19 bases in between. The CDR3 consists of 15 residues. The germline gives CDR1 SGHTA, CDR2 FQGNSA. In nucleotides, the CDR3 is TGTGCCAGCAGCCGGACTCAGGAGAGAGGGAGGGAGCTGTTTTTT. Amino acids: CASSRTQERGRELFF.

The rearrangement uses TRBV15 and TRBJ1-5, with D unresolved. The ends were cut back, 0 bases at V and 1 base at J, with 4 bases in the middle. There are 14 residues in the CDR3. The germline V gene has CDR1 LNHNV and CDR2 YYDKDF (reference sequence). The CDR3 region is CATSRDRSNQPQHF. The CDR3 DNA reads as TGTGCCACCAGCAGAGATAGAAGCAATCAGCCCCAGCATTTT.

J is TRBJ1-2 and V is TRBV13; 8 nucleotides line up with TRBD1. V lost 2 bases to trimming and J lost 6 bases; unmatched junction nucleotides: 5. The CDR3 consists of 14 residues. The germline V gene encodes CDR1 PRHDT and CDR2 FYEKMQ (reference sequence). The CDR3 spells CASSLSGRGHGYTF. The DNA for the CDR3 is TGTGCCAGCAGCTTATCAGGCAGGGGGCATGGCTACACCTTC. The whole variable domain, remainder taken from reference TRBV13 and TRBJ1-2, is AAGVIQSPRHLIKEKRETATLKCYPIPRHDTVYWYQQGPGQDPQFLISFYEKMQSDKGSIPDRFSAQQFSDYHSELNMSSLELGDSALYFCASSLSGRGHGYTFGSGTRLTVV.

The rearrangement uses TRBV7-2 and TRBJ2-5; D remains ambiguous. CDR3 length: 11 amino acids. The V and J ends lost 7 bases and 4 bases respectively, with 7 bases between them. The germline V gene encodes CDR1 SGHTA and CDR2 FQGNSA. CDR3: CASTVGETQYF. The CDR3 DNA follows: TGTGCCAGCACGGTAGGAGAGACCCAGTACTTC.

Only one count was recorded for this clone. The chain joins TRBV27 to TRBJ2-7; 9 bases fit TRBD1. The CDR3 length is 14 residues. The germline V gene has CDR1 MNHEY and CDR2 SMNVEV (reference sequence). V shed 5 bases, J shed 2 bases, and the junction held 4 bases outside the gene matches. The CDR3 region has the DNA TGTGCCAGCAGTGGACAGGGGCTGCCCTACGAGCAGTACTTC. Translating gives CASSGQGLPYEQYF.

This sequence joins TRBV2 and TRBJ1-2; 7 bases are shared with TRBD1. Germline V gene lookup returns CDR1 SNHLY and CDR2 FYNNEI. The CDR3 totals 15 residues. J gave up 3 bases and V 6 bases, and 10 bases lay outside the gene matches. CDR3 sequence (DNA): TGTGCCAGCAGGAAATACAGGGGCCCGGACTATGGCTACACCTTC. Translated: CASRKYRGPDYGYTF.

As to this clone: A junction boundary mismatches the germline segment, possibly from a read error. The chain joins TRBV5-4 to TRBJ2-7, with 10 positions matching TRBD1. There are 16 residues in the CDR3. CDR1 is SGHNT and CDR2 is YYREEE in the germline V gene (reference sequence). The CDR3 nucleotides read TGTGCCAGCAGCTTACGTCGGACAGGGGGAGGGAGCCTATCTGAGTTC. Translated, it gives CASSLRRTGGGSLSEF.

The gene calls are TRBV29-1 and TRBJ2-5; 7 bases agree with TRBD1. Germline V gene lookup returns CDR1 SQVTM and CDR2 ANQGSEA. The J segment lost 7 bases and the V segment lost 5 bases, leaving 13 bases of the junction unmatched. The CDR3 spans 14 residues. CDR3 nucleotides: TGCAGCGTTTCCTCGGGACAGTCCCGGGGGACCCAGTACTTC. Encoded protein: CSVSSGQSRGTQYF.

The chain is built from TRBV11-2 and TRBJ1-2; D call uncertain. CDR1 is SGHAT and CDR2 is FQNNGV in the germline V gene. The ends were cut back, 4 bases at V and 8 bases at J, with 17 bases in the middle. The CDR3 has 14 residues. The CDR3 spells CASSSPKRVGGYTF. In DNA form, the CDR3 reads TGTGCCAGCAGCTCCCCGAAGAGAGTTGGGGGCTACACCTTC. Full variable domain (outside the CDR3, taken from reference TRBV11-2 and TRBJ1-2): EAGVAQSPRYKIIEKRQSVAFWCNPISGHATLYWYQQILGQGPKLLIQFQNNGVVDDSQLPKDRFSAERLKGVDSTLKIQPAKLEDSAVYLCASSSPKRVGGYTFGSGTRLTVV.

The J gene is TRBJ2-1, the V gene TRBV6-5, with no clear D. Germline loops: CDR1 MNHEY, CDR2 SVGAGI. The CDR3 runs 14 residues. Trimming removed 4 bases from V and 9 bases from J, with 16 bases in between. CDR3 sequence reads: CASSSRRISREQFF. The CDR3 DNA reads as TGTGCCAGCAGTTCTCGCCGGATCAGTCGTGAGCAGTTCTTC.

The chain links TRBV28 to TRBJ2-5, with TRBD1 matching 7 bases. There are 16 residues in the CDR3. Germline values: CDR1 MDHEN, CDR2 SYDVKM. The V segment lost 4 bases and the J segment 3 bases; nucleotides outside the gene matches: 11. The CDR3 coding sequence is TGTGCCAGCAGTTCGGACCTCCGGGACAGAGAAGAGACCCAGTACTTC. This encodes CASSSDLRDREETQYF.

The gene calls are TRBV9 and TRBJ2-3; TRBD2 matches at 11 bases. Germline V gives CDR1 SGDLS, CDR2 YYNGEE. The CDR3 is 15 amino acids. V was clipped by 4 bases and J by 5 bases; unmatched bases: 6. In DNA, the CDR3 is TGTGCCAGCAGCCCCCGGACTAGCGGGCAAGATACGCAGTATTTT. Translation: CASSPRTSGQDTQYF. The complete variable domain, with remaining parts taken from reference TRBV9 and TRBJ2-3, reads DSGVTQTPKHLITATGQRVTLRCSPRSGDLSVYWYQQSLDQGLQFLIQYYNGEERAKGNILERFSAQQFPDLHSELNLSSLELGDSALYFCASSPRTSGQDTQYFGPGTRLTVL.

This clone was found a few times. The rearrangement links TRBV2 to TRBJ2-2, with 11 bases aligning to TRBD2. The CDR3 contains 16 residues. Germline CDR1 reads SNHLY; CDR2 reads FYNNEI. V dropped 7 bases and J dropped 1; count of bases not matched to a gene: 5. The CDR3 is CASMRGLAGNTGELFF. DNA of the CDR3: TGTGCCAGCATGAGAGGACTAGCGGGGAACACCGGGGAGCTGTTTTTT.

The rearrangement uses TRBV9 and TRBJ1-3; 7 nucleotides align to TRBD1. The length of the CDR3 is 18 residues. Germline CDR1 is SGDLS and CDR2 is YYNGEE. The junction had 17 bases not matched to a gene; V was cut back by 4 bases and J by 4 bases. The CDR3 here is CASSRQAGQPPEGNTIYF. For the CDR3, the DNA is TGTGCCAGCAGCAGGCAGGCGGGACAGCCGCCGGAGGGAAACACCATATATTTT.

V is TRBV28 and J is TRBJ1-4, with D maybe TRBD1 (5 bases). The CDR3 runs 15 residues. The germline CDR1 and CDR2 sequences are MDHEN and SYDVKM. The V and J ends lost 7 bases and 6 bases respectively, with 18 bases between them. The chain's CDR3 is CASTRGDVGDEKLFF. The DNA of the CDR3 is TGTGCCAGCACTAGAGGGGACGTCGGGGATGAAAAACTGTTTTTT.

CDR3 sequence (DNA): TGTGCCAGCAGCGTAACAGGGAATGGCGAGCAGTACTTC. It encodes CASSVTGNGEQYF. The gene calls are TRBV9 and TRBJ2-7; perhaps TRBD1 as D (6 bases). CDR3 size: 13 residues. V lost 1 base, J lost 6 bases, and 11 bases lay in between. Germline CDR1 reads SGDLS; CDR2 reads YYNGEE.

This clone was detected once. The chain has TRBV11-3 and TRBJ2-1; D may be TRBD2 (6 bases). CDR3 size: 13 residues. V lost 1 base and J lost 9, with 10 bases in between. Germline CDR1 is SGHNT and CDR2 is YENEEA. CDR3 coding DNA: TGTGCCAGCAGCTTAGCCGGAGGGGCTGAGCAGTTCTTC. Its protein product is CASSLAGGAEQFF.

This clone was seen once. The chain joins TRBV20-1 to TRBJ2-7, with 8 bases that match TRBD2. The germline V gene has CDR1 DFQATT and CDR2 SNEGSKA (reference sequence). The CDR3 covers 11 residues. The CDR3 region is CRGGTSYEQYF. For the CDR3, the DNA is TGCCGGGGGGGGACTTCCTACGAGCAGTACTTC.

The chain couples TRBV28 to TRBJ1-2; tentative D call: TRBD1 (6 bases). Looked up from germline, CDR1 is MDHEN and CDR2 is SYDVKM. Trimming removed 4 bases at V and 4 bases at J, with 13 bases between. This CDR3 spans 14 amino acids. CDR3 coding DNA: TGTGCCAGCAGTTCCACCCACAGGGTCTATGGCTACACCTTC. Its protein product is CASSSTHRVYGYTF.

This clone was counted once. The genes are TRBV19 and TRBJ2-5, with D perhaps TRBD1 (6 bases). CDR3 size: 13 residues. V was cut by 9 bases and J by 2 bases, with 13 bases left in between. CDR1 and CDR2 from the germline V gene are LNHDA and SQIVND (reference sequence). For the CDR3, the DNA is TGTGCCAGCAGCCTCGGACAGCAAGAGACCCAGTACTTC. The encoded protein is CASSLGQQETQYF.